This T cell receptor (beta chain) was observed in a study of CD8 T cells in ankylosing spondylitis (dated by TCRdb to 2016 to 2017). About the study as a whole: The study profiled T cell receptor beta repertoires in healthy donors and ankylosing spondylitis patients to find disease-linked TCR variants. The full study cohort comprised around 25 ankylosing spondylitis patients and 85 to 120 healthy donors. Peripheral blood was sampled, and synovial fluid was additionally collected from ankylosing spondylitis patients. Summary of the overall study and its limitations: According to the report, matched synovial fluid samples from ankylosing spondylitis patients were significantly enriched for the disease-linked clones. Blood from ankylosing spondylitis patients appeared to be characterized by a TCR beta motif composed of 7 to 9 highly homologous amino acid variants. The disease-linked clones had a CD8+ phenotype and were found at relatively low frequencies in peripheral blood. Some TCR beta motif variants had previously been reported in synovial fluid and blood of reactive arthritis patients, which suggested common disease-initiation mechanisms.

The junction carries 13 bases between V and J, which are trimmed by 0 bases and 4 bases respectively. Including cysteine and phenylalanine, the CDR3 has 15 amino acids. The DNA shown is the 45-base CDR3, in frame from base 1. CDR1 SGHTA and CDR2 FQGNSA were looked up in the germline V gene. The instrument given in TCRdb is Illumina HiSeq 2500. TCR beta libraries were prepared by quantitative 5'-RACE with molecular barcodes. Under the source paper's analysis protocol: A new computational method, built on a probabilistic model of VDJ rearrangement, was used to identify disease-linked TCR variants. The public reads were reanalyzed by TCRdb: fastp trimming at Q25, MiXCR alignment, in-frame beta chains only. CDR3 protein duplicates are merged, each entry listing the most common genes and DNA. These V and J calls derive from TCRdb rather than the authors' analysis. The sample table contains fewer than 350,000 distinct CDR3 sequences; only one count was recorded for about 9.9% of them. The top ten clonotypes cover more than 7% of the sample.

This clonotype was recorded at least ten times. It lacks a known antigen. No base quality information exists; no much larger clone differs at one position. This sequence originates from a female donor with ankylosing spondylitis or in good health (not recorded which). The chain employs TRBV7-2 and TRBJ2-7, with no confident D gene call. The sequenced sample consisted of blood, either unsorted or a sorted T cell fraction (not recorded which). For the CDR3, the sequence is CASSLAGGFGYEQYF. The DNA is TGTGCCAGCAGCTTAGCGGGTGGGTTCGGATACGAGCAGTACTTC.